This T cell receptor (beta chain) was identified during a study of blood T cell repertoires in COVID-19. For the study at large: The origin of the acute and convalescent COVID-19 samples was the United States, Italy and Spain. Sample material is recorded as cDNA or gDNA derived from T cells, B-cell-depleted T cells, or PBMCs.

The assay was immunoSEQ multiplex PCR, and TCRdb's table has in-frame clones only and misses some. In the table there are 300,000 to 400,000 clones, 88% of which are singletons. This clone was seen once. The receptor comes from a woman between 18 and 29 years old who had recovered from COVID-19. The material sequenced was PBMCs or T cells enriched from blood (not recorded which).

CDR3 bases: TGTGCCAGCAGTTACGGGACAGTTAACATCTACACCTTC. Protein: CASSYGTVNIYTF. J is TRBJ1-2 and V is TRBV2; 7 bases are shared with TRBD1. Trimming at V came to 5 bases and at J to 10 bases, leaving 10 bases not matched to a gene. This CDR3 spans 13 amino acids. Germline CDR1 reads SNHLY; CDR2 reads FYNNEI.